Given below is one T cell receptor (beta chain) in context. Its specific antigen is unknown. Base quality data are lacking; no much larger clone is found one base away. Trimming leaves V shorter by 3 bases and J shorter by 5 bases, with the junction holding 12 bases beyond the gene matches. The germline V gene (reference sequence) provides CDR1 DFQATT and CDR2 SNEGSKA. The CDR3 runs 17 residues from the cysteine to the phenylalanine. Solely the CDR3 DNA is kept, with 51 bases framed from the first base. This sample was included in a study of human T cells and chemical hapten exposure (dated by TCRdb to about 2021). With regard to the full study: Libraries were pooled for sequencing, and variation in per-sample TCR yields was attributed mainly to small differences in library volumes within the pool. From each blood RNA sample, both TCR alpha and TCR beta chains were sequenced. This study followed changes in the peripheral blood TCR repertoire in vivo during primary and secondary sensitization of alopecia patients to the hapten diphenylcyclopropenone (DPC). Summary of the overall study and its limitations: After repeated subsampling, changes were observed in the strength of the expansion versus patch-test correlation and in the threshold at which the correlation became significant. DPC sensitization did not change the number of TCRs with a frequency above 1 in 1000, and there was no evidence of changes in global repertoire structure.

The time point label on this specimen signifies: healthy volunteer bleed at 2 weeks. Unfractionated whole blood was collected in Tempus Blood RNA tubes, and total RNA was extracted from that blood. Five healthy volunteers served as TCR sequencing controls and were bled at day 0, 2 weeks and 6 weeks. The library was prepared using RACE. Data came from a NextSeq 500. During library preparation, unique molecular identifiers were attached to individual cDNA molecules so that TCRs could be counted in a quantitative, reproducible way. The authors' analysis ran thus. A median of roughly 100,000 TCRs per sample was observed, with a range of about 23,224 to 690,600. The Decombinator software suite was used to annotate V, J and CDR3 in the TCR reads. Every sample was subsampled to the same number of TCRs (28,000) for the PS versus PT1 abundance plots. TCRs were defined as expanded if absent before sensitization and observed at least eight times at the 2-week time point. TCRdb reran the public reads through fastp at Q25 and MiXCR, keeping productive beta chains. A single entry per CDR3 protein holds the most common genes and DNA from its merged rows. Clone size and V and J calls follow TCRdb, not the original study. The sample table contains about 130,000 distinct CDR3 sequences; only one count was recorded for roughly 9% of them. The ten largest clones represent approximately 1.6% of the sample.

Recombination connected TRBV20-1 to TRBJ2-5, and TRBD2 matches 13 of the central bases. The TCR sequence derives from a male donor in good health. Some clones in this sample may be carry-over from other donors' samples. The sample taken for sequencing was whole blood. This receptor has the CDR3 CSASVIGLAGELETQYF. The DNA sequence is TGCAGTGCTAGTGTTATCGGACTAGCGGGAGAATTGGAGACCCAGTACTTC.